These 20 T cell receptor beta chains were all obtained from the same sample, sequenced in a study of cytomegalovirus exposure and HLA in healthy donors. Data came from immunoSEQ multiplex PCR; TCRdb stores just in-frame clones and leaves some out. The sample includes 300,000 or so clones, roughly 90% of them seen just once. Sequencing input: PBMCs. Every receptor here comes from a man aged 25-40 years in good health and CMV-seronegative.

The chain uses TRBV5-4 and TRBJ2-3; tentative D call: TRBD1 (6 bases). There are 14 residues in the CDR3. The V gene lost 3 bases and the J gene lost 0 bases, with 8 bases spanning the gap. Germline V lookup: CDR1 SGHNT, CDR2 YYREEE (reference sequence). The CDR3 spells CASSWTASTDTQYF. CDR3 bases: TGTGCCAGCAGCTGGACAGCTAGCACAGATACGCAGTATTTT.

This chain's CDR3 is CASSLLGTDNEKLFF. Written as DNA, the CDR3 is TGTGCCAGCAGCTTACTCGGAACAGATAATGAAAAACTGTTTTTT. The rearrangement links TRBV7-9 to TRBJ1-4; D is uncertain. With 2 bases removed from V and 4 bases from J, the gap between germline ends came to 11 bases. The length of the CDR3 is 15 residues. Germline CDR1 and CDR2: SEHNR and FQNEAQ (reference sequence).

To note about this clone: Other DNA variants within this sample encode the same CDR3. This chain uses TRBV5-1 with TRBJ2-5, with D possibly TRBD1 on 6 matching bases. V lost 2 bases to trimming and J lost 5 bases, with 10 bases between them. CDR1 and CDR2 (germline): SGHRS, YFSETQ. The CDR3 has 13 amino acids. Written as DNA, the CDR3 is TGCGCCAGCAGCTTCACAGGGCAGGAGACCCAGTACTTC. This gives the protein CASSFTGQETQYF.

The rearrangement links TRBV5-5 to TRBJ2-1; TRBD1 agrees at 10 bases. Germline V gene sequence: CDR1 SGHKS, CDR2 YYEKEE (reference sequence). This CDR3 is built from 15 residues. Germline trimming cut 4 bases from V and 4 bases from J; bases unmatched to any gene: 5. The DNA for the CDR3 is TGTGCCAGCAGCCGTGACAGGGGGCCTTACAATGAGCAGTTCTTC. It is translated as CASSRDRGPYNEQFF.

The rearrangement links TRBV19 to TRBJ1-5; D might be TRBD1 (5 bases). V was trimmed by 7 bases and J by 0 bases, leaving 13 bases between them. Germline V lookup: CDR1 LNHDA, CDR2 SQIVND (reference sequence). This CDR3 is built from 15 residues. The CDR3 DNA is TGTGCCAGTAACCCCTGGGGCTCTAGCAATCAGCCCCAGCATTTT. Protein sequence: CASNPWGSSNQPQHF. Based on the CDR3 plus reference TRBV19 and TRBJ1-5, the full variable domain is DGGITQSPKYLFRKEGQNVTLSCEQNLNHDAMYWYRQDPGQGLRLIYYSQIVNDFQKGDIAEGYSVSREKKESFPLTVTSAQKNPTAFYLCASNPWGSSNQPQHFGDGTRLSIL.

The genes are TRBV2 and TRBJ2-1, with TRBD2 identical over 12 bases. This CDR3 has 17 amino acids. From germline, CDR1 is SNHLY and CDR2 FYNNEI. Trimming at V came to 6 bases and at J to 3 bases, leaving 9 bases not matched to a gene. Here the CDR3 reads CASRALGTSGFYNEQFF. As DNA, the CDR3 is TGTGCCAGCAGGGCCCTTGGGACTAGCGGGTTCTACAATGAGCAGTTCTTC.

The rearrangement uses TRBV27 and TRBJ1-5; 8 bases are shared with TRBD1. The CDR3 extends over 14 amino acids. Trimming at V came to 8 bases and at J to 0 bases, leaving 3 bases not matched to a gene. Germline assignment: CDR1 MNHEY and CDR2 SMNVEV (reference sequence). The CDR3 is CASPGQDSNQPQHF. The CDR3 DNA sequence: TGTGCCAGCCCGGGACAGGATAGCAATCAGCCCCAGCATTTT.

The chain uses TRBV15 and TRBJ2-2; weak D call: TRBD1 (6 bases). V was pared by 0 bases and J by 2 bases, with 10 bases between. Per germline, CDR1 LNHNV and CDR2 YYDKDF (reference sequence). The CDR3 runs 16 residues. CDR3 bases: TGTGCCACCAGCAGAGAAGGACAGATTAACACCGGGGAGCTGTTTTTT. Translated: CATSREGQINTGELFF.

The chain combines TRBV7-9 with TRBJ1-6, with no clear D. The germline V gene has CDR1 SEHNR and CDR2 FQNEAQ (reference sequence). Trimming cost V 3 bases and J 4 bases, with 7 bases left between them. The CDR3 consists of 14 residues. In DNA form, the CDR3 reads TGTGCCAGCAGCTTGCCAGGATATAATTCACCCCTCCACTTT. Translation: CASSLPGYNSPLHF.

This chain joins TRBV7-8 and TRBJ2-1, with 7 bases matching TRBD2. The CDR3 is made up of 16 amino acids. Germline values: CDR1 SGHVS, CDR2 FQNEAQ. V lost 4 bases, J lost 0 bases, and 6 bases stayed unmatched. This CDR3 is CASSSKGGSSYNEQFF. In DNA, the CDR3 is TGTGCCAGCAGCTCGAAGGGAGGGAGCTCCTACAATGAGCAGTTCTTC.

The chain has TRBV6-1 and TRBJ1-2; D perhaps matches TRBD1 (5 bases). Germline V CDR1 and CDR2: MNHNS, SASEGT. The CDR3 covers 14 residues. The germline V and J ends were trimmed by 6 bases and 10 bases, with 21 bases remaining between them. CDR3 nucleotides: TGTGCCAGCAGGAACCCTTTGGGCGGGACCTACTACACCTTC. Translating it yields CASRNPLGGTYYTF.

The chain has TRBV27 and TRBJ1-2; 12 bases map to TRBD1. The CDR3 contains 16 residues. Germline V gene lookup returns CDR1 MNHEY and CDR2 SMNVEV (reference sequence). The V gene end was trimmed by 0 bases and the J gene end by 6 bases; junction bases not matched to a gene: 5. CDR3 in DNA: TGTGCCAGCAGTTTATCTCGGGGACAGGGGGCGCATGGCTACACCTTC. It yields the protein CASSLSRGQGAHGYTF.

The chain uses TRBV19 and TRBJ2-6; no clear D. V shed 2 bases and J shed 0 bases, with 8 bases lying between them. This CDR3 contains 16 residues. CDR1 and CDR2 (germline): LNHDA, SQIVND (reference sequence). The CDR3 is CASSITRYSGANVLTF. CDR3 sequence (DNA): TGTGCCAGTAGTATAACGAGGTACTCTGGGGCCAACGTCCTGACTTTC.

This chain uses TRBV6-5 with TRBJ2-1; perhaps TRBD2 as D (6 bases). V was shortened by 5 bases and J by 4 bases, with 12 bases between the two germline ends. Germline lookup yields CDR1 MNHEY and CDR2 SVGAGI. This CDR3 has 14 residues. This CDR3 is CASSPPGDYNEQFF. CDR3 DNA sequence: TGTGCCAGCAGTCCCCCGGGGGATTACAATGAGCAGTTCTTC.

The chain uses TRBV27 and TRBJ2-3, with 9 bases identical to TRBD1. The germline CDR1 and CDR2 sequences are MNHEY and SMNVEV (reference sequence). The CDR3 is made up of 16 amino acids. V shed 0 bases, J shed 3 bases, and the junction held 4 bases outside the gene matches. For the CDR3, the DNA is TGTGCCAGCAGTTTATCAAGGACAGGGGAGACAGATACGCAGTATTTT. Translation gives CASSLSRTGETDTQYF.

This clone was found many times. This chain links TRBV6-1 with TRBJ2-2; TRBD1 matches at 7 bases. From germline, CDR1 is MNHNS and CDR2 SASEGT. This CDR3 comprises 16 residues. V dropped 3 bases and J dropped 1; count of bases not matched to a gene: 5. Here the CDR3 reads CASSDPWTGNTGELFF. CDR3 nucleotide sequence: TGTGCCAGCAGTGACCCCTGGACAGGGAACACCGGGGAGCTGTTTTTT.

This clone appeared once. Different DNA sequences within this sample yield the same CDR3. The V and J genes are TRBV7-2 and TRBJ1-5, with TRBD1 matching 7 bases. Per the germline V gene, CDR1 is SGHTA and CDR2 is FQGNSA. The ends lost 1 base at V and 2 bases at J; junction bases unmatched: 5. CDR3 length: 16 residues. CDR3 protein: CASSLGGGGGNQPQHF. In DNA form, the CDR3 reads TGTGCCAGCAGCTTAGGAGGAGGGGGCGGCAATCAGCCCCAGCATTTT.

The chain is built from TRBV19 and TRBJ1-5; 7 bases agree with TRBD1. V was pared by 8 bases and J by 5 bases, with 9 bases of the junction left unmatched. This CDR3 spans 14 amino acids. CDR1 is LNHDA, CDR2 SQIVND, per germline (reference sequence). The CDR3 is CASARDSSYQPQHF. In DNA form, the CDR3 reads TGTGCCAGTGCGCGGGACAGCTCCTATCAGCCCCAGCATTTT.

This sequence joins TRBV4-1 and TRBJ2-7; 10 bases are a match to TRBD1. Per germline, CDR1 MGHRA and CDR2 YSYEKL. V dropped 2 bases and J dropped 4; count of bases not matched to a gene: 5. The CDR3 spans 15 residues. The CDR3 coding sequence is TGCGCCAGCAGCCAATCGGGACAGGGGAGTTACGAGCAGTACTTC. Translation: CASSQSGQGSYEQYF.

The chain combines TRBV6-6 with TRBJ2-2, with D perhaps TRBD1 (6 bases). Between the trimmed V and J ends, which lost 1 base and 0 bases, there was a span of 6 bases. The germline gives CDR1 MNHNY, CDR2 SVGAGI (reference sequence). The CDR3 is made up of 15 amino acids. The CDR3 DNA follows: TGTGCCAGCAGTTACTGGACAGCGAACACCGGGGAGCTGTTTTTT. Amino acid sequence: CASSYWTANTGELFF.